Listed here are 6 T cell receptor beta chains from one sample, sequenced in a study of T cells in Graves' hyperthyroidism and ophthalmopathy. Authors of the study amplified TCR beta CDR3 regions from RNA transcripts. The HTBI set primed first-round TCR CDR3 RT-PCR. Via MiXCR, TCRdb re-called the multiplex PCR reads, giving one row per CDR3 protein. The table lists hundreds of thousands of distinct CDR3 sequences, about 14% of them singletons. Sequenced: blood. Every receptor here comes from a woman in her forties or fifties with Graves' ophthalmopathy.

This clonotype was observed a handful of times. The CDR3 DNA reads TGTGCCAGTAGTATGTTTGCCTCCTACGAGCAGTACTTC. Protein product: CASSMFASYEQYF. The J gene is TRBJ2-7, the V gene TRBV19; D call uncertain. Germline loops: CDR1 LNHDA, CDR2 SQIVND (reference sequence). V was shortened by 3 bases and J by 0 bases, with 6 bases between the two germline ends. The CDR3 runs 13 residues.

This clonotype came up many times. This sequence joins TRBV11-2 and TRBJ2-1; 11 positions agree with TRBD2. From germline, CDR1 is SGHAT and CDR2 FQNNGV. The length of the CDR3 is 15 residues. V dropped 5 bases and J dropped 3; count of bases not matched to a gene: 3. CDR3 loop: CASSEGLADYNEQFF. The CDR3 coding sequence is TGTGCCAGCAGCGAGGGACTAGCGGACTACAATGAGCAGTTCTTC. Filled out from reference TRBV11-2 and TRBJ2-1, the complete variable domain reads EAGVAQSPRYKIIEKRQSVAFWCNPISGHATLYWYQQILGQGPKLLIQFQNNGVVDDSQLPKDRFSAERLKGVDSTLKIQPAKLEDSAVYLCASSEGLADYNEQFFGPGTRLTVL.

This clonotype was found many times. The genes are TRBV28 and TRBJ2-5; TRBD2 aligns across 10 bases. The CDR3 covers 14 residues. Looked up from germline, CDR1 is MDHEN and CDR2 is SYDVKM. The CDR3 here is CAIGLAGDQETQYF. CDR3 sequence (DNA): TGTGCGATCGGGCTAGCGGGAGATCAGGAGACCCAGTACTTC.

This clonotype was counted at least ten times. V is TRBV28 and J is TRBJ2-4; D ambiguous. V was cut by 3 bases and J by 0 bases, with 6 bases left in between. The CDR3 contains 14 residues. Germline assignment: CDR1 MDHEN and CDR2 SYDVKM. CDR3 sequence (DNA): TGTGCCAGCAGTTTGGAGCTAGCCAAAAACATTCAGTACTTC. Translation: CASSLELAKNIQYF.

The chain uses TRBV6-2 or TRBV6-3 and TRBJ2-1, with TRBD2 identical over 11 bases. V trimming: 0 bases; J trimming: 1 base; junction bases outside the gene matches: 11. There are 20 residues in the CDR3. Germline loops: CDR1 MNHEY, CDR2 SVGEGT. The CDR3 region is CASSYSVLAGVTGSYNEQFF. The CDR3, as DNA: TGTGCCAGCAGTTACTCGGTACTAGCGGGAGTAACGGGTTCCTACAATGAGCAGTTCTTC.

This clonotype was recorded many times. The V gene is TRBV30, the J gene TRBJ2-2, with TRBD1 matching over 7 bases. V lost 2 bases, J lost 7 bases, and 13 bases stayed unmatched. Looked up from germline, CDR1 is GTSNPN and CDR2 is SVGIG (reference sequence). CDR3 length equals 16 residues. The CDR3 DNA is TGTGCCTGGAGTCTACCGGTTGACAGGGTTTGCGGGGAGCTGTTTTTT. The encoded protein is CAWSLPVDRVCGELFF.